Given below is one TCR beta chain in context. Here immunoSEQ multiplex PCR was the method, and the copy in TCRdb shows in-frame clones only, minus some. The sample holds approximately 82,000 clones, approximately 94% seen once. This entry comes from a study of technical replicates of blood from a few donors. Trimming stripped 7 bases from V and 0 bases from J, with 9 bases between. Germline CDR1 is SNHLY and CDR2 is FYNNEI. This CDR3 spans 13 amino acids. The chain links TRBV2 to TRBJ1-1; D remains ambiguous. The sequenced sample consisted of T cells isolated from PBMCs. The TCR sequence derives from a human donor in good health. CDR3 coding DNA: TGTGCCAGCAAGCCCCCCATGAACACTGAAGCTTTCTTT. Translating gives CASKPPMNTEAFF.